The clone carrying this T cell receptor beta chain was counted a few times. As yet, its antigen is unknown. The data originate from a study of glioma-infiltrating T cells. Study-wide findings and caveats: Very few CDR3 sequences were shared between tissue and blood. Non-neoplastic patients had below-expected tissue-blood divergence, while all gliomas exceeded expectation.

Using RNA template, CDR3s of TCR alpha and beta were amplified with iRepertoire arm-PCR. Input was about 85-450 ng of tissue mRNA or PBMC total RNA. TCRdb re-called the multiplex PCR reads with MiXCR, one entry per CDR3 protein. The table has 100,000 to 150,000 distinct CDR3 sequences, approximately 25% seen once. Sequenced sample: glioma tissue, nonneoplastic brain tissue, or PBMCs (not recorded which). This TCR was recovered from a human donor with low-grade glioma or glioblastoma, undergoing nonglioma brain surgery, or in good health (not recorded which).

In nucleotides, the CDR3 is TGCAGCGTCGGCAGGGGGTCTAACACTGAAGCTTTCTTT. It is translated as CSVGRGSNTEAFF. The chain joins TRBV29-1 to TRBJ1-1; 7 bases match TRBD1. V lost 6 bases to trimming and J lost 2 bases; unmatched junction nucleotides: 6. The CDR3 consists of 13 residues. Germline CDR1 is SQVTM and CDR2 is ANQGSEA.